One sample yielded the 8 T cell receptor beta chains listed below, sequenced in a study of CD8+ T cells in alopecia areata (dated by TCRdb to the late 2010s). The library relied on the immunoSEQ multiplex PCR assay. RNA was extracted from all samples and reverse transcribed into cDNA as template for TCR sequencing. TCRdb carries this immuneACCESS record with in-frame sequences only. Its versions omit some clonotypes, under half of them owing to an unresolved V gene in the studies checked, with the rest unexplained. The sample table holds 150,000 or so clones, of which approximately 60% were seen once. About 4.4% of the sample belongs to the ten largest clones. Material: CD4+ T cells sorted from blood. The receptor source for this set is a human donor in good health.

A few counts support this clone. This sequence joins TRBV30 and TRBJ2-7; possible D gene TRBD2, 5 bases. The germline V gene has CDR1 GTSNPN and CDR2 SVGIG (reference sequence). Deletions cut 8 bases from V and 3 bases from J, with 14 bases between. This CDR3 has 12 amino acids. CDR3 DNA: TGTGCCGTCAAGACTATCAGCTACGAGCAGTACTTC. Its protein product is CAVKTISYEQYF.

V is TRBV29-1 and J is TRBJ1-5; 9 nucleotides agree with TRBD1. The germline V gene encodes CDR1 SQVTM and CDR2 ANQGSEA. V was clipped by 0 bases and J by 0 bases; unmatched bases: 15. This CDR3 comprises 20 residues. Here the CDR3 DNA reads TGCAGCGTTGAAGATGATATAGGAACAGGGGGCCCCTATAGCAATCAGCCCCAGCATTTT. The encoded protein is CSVEDDIGTGGPYSNQPQHF.

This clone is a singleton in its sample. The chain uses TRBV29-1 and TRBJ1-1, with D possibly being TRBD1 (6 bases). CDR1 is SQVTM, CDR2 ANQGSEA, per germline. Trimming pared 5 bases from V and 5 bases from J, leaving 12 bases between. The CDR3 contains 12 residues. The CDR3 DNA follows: TGCAGCGTTTCCGGACAGACAACTGAAGCTTTCTTT. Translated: CSVSGQTTEAFF. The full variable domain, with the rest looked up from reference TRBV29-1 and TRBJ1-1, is SAVISQKPSRDICQRGTSLTIQCQVDSQVTMMFWYRQQPGQSLTLIATANQGSEATYESGFVIDKFPISRPNLTFSTLTVSNMSPEDSSIYLCSVSGQTTEAFFGQGTRLTVV.

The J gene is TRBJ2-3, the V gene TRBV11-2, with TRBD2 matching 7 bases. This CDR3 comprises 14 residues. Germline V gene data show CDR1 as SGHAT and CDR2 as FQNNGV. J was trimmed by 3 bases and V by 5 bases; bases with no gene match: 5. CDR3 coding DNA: TGTGCCAGCAGCGGGGAGGGCCGGACAGATACGCAGTATTTT. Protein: CASSGEGRTDTQYF.

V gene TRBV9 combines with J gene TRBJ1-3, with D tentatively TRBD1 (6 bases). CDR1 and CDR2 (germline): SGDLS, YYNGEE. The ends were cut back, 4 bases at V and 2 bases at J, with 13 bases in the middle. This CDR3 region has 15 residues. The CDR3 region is CASSLGTTTGNTIYF. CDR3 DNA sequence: TGTGCCAGCAGCTTAGGGACAACCACTGGAAACACCATATATTTT.

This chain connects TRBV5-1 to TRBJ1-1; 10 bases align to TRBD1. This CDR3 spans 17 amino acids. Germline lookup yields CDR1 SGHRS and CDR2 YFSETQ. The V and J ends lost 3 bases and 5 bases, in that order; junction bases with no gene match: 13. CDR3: CASSWPADRGEWTEAFF. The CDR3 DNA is TGCGCCAGCAGCTGGCCCGCGGACAGGGGGGAGTGGACTGAAGCTTTCTTT.

The CDR3 DNA sequence: TGTGCCACCAGCAGCCAGTACCAAGAGACCCAGTACTTC. Its protein product is CATSSQYQETQYF. The chain has TRBV15 and TRBJ2-5; D unresolved. The CDR3 contains 13 residues. The V and J ends lost 3 bases and 0 bases respectively, with 5 bases between them. Germline V gene lookup returns CDR1 LNHNV and CDR2 YYDKDF (reference sequence).

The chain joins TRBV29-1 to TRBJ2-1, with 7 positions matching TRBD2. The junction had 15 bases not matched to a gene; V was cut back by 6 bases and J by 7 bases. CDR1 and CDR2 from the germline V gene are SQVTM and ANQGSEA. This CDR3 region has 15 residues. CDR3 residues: CSVIPSGGAKNEQFF. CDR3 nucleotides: TGCAGCGTCATACCCTCGGGGGGAGCAAAAAATGAGCAGTTCTTC.